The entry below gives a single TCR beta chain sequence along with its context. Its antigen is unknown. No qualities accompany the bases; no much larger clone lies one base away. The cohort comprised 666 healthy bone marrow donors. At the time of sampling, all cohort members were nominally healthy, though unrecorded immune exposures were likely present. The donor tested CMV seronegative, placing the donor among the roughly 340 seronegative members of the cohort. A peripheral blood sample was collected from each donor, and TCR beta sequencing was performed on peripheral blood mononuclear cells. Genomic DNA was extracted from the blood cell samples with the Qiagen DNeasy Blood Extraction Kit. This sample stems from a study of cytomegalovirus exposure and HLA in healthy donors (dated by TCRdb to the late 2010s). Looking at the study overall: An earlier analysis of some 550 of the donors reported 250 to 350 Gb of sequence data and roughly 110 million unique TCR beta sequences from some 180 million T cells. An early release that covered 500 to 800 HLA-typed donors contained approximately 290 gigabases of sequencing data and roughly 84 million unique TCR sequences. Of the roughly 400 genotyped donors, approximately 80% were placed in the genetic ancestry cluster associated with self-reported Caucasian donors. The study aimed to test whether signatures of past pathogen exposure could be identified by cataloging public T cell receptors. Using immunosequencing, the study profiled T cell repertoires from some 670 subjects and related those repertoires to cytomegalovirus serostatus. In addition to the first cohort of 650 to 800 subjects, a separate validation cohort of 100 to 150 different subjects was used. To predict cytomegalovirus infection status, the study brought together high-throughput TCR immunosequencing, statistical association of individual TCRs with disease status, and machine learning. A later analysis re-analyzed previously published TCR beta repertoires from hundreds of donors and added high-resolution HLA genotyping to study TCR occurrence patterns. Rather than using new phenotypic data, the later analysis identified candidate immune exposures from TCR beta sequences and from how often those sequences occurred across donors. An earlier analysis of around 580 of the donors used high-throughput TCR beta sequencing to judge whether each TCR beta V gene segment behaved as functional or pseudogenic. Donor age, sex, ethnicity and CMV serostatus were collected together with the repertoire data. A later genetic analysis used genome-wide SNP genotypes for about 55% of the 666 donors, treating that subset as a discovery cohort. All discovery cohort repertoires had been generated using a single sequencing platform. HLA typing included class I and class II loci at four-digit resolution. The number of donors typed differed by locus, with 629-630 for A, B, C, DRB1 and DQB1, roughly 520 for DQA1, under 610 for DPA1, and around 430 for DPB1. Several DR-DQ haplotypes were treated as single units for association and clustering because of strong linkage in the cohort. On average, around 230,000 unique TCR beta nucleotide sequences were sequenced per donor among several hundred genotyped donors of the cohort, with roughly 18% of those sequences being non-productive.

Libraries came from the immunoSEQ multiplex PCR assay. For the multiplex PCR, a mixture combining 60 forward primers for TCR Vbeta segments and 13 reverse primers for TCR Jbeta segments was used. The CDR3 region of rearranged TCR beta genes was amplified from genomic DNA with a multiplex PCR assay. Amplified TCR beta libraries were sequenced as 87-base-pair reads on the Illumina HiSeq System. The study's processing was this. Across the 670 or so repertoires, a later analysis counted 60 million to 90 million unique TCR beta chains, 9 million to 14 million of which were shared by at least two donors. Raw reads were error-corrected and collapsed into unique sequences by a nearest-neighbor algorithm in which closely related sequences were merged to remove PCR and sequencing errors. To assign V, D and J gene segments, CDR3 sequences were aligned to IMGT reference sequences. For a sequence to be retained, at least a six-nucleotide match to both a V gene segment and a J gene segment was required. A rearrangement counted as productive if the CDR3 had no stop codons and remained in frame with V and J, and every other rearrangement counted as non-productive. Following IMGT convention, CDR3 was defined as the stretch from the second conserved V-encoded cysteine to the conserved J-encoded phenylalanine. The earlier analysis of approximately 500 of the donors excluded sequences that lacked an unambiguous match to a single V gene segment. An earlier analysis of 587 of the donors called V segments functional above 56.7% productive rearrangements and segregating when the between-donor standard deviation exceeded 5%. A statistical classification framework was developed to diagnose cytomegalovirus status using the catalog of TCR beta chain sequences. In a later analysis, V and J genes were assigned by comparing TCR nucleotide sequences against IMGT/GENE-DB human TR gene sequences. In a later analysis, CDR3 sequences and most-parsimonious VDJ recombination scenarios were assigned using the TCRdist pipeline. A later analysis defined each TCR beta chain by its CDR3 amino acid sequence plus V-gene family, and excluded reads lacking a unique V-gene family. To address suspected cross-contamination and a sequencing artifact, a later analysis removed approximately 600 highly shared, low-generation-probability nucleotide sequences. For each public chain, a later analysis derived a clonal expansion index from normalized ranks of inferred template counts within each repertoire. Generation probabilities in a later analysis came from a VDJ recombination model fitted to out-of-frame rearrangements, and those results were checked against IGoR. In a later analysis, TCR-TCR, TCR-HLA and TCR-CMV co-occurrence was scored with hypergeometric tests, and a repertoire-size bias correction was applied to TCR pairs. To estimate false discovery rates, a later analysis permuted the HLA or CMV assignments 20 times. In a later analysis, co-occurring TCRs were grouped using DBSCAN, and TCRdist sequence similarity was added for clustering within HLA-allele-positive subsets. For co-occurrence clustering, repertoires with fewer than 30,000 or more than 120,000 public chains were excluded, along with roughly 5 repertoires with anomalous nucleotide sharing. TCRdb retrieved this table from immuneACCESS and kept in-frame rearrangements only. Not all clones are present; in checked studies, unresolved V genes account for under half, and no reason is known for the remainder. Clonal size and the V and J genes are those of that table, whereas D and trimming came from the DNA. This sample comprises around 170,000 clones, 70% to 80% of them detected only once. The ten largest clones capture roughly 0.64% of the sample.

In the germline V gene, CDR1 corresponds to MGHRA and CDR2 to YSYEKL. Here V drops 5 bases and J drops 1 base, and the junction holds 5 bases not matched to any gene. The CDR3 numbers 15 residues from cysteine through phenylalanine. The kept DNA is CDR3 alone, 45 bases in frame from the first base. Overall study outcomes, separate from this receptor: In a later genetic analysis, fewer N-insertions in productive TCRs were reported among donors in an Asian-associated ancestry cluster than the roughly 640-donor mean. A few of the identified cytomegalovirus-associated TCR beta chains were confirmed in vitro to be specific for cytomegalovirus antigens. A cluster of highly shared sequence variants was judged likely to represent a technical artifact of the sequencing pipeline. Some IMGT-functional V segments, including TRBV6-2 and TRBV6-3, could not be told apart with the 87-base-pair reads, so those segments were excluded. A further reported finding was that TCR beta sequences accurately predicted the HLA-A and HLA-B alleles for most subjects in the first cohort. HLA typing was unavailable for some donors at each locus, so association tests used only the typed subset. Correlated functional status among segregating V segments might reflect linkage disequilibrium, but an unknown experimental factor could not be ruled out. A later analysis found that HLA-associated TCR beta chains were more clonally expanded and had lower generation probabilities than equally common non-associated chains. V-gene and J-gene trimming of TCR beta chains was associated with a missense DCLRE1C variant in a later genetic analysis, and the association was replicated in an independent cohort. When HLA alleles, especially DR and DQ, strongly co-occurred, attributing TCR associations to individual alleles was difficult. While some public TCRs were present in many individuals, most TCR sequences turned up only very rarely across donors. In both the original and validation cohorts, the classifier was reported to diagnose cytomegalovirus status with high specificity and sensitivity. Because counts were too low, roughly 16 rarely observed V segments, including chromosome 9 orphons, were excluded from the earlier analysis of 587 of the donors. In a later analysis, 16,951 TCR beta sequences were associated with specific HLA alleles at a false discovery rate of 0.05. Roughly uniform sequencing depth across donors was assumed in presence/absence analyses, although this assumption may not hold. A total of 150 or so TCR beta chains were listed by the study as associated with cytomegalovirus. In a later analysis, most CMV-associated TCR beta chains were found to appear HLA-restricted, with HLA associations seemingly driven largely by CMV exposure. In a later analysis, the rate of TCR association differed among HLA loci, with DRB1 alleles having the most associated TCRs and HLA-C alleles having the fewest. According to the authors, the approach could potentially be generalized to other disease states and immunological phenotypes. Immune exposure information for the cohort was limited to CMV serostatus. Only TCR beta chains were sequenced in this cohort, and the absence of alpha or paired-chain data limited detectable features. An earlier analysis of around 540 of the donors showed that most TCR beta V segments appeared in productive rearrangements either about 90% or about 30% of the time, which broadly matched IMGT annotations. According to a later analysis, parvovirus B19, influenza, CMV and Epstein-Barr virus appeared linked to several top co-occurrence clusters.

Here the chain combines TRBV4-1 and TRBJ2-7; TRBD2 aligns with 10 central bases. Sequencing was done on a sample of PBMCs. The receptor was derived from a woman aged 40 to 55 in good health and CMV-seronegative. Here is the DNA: TGCGCCAGCAGCTTAACTAGCGGGGCATCCTACGAGCAGTACTTC. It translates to CASSLTSGASYEQYF.